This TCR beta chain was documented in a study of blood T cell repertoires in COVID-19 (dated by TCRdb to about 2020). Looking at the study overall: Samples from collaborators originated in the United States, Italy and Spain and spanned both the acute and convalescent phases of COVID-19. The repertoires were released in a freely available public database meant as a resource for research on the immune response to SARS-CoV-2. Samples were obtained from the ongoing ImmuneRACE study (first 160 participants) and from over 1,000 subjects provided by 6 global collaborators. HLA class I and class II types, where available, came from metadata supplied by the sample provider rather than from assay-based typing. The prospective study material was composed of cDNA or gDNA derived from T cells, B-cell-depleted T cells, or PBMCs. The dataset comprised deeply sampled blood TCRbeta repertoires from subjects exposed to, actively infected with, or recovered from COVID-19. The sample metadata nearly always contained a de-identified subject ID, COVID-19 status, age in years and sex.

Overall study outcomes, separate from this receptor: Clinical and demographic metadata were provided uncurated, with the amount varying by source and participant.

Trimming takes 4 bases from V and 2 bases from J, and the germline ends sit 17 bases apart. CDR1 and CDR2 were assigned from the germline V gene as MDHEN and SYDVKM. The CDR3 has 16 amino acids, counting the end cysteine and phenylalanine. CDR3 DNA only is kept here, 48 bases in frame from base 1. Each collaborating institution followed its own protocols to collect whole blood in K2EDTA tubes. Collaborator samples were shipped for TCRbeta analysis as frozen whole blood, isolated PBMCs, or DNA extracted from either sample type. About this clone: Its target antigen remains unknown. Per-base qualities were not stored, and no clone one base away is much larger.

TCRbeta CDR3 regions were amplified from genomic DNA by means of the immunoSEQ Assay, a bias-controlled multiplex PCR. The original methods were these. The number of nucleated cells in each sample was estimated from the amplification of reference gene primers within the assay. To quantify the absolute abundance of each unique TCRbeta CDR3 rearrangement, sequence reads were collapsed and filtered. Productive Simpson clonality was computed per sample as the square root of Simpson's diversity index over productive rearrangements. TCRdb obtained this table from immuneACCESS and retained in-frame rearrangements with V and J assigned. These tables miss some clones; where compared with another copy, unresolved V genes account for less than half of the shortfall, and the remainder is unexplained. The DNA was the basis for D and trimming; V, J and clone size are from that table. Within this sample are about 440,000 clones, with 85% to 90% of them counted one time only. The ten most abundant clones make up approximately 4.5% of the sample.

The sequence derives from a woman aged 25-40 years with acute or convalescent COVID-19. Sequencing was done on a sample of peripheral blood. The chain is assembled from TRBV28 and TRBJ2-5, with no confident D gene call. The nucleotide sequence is TGTGCCAGCAGTTCCCGCTGGTCTTCGCAGCAAGAGACCCAGTACTTC. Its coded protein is CASSSRWSSQQETQYF.